This TCR beta chain is from a study of T-cell memory formation after mild COVID-19. At the level of the study: TCR clusters were largely donor specific. Study outcomes and limitations: The authors did not confirm SARS-CoV-2 specificity of second-wave clones peaking day 37. Cross-reactive memory seemingly joined, as some responding clones were found in pre-infection memory.

Constant-segment primers served in 5'RACE that generated TCR alpha and TCR beta cDNA libraries bearing sample barcodes and UMIs. TCRdb reprocessed the 5' RACE reads via MiXCR and lists one record per CDR3 protein. This table has roughly 620,000 distinct CDR3 sequences, 15% to 20% appearing once. Germline CDR1 LNHDA, CDR2 SQIVND (reference sequence). This CDR3 spans 17 amino acids. The V gene end was trimmed by 4 bases and the J gene end by 2 bases; junction bases not matched to a gene: 7. Note on this clonotype: Its specificity is unknown.

V usage is TRBV19 and J usage is TRBJ2-1, with 11 bases aligning to TRBD2. The material sequenced was PBMCs or a T cell subset sorted from them (not recorded which). The sequence derives from an adult woman who had mild COVID-19 (a few samples of this study predate the infection). Cell type and time point are not known. The chain's CDR3 is CASSTPGLAVTYNEQFF. CDR3 coding DNA: TGTGCCAGTAGTACTCCGGGACTAGCGGTAACCTACAATGAGCAGTTCTTC.